The rows below give T cell receptor beta chains drawn from one sample of a study of blood T cell repertoires in COVID-19. Repertoires were generated with immunoSEQ multiplex PCR, while TCRdb's copy carries only in-frame clones and drops some. The sample shows some 55,000 clones, approximately 87% of them seen only once. The sample taken for sequencing was peripheral blood. These receptors came from a man in his sixties with acute or convalescent COVID-19. Both conserved end residues are part of each CDR3. A D gene is named only where the DNA matches it firmly. A row's size may be missing; if present it is once, few, many or a size class.

CDR3nt: TGTGCCAGCAGCTTAAGCTCTAACTATGGCTACACCTTC
CDR3aa: CASSLSSNYGYTF
v_gene: TRBV11-2
abundance: -
j_gene: TRBJ1-2
d_gene: -
len: 13

CDR3nt: TGTGCCAGCAGCTTAGGCGGGGGCCAAGGAGATACGCAGTATTTT
CDR3aa: CASSLGGGQGDTQYF
v_gene: TRBV7-3
abundance: -
j_gene: TRBJ2-3
d_gene: -
len: 15

CDR3nt: TGTGCCAGCAGCGCTGGACAGGGATTGGGCTATGGCTACACCTTC
CDR3aa: CASSAGQGLGYGYTF
v_gene: TRBV7-8
abundance: -
j_gene: TRBJ1-2
d_gene: TRBD1
len: 15

CDR3nt: TGTGCCAGTAACTCCCTGGGGCATGGGTCCTACAATGAGCAGTTCTTC
CDR3aa: CASNSLGHGSYNEQFF
v_gene: TRBV19
abundance: once
j_gene: TRBJ2-1
d_gene: -
len: 16

CDR3nt: TGTGCCAGCAGCGTCGGGGTGAACACCGGGGAGCTGTTTTTT
CDR3aa: CASSVGVNTGELFF
v_gene: TRBV11-2
abundance: -
j_gene: TRBJ2-2
d_gene: -
len: 14

CDR3nt: TGTGCCAGCAGCCTATCGACATCGGACACTGAAGCTTTCTTT
CDR3aa: CASSLSTSDTEAFF
v_gene: TRBV7-8
abundance: -
j_gene: TRBJ1-1
d_gene: -
len: 14

CDR3nt: TGTGCCAGCAGCATTGACCAGGGATCCTATGGCTACACCTTC
CDR3aa: CASSIDQGSYGYTF
v_gene: TRBV5-6
abundance: -
j_gene: TRBJ1-2
d_gene: -
len: 14

CDR3nt: TGCGCCAGCAGCCAAGACAGGGGTGGTGGAAACACCATATATTTT
CDR3aa: CASSQDRGGGNTIYF
v_gene: TRBV4-1
abundance: once
j_gene: TRBJ1-3
d_gene: -
len: 15

CDR3nt: TGCGCCAGCAGCCCCTATGACAGATCCTACAATGAGCAGTTCTTC
CDR3aa: CASSPYDRSYNEQFF
v_gene: TRBV5-1
abundance: -
j_gene: TRBJ2-1
d_gene: -
len: 15

CDR3nt: TGCGCCAGCAGCCAAGATACAGGGCCAGGAAACACCATATATTTT
CDR3aa: CASSQDTGPGNTIYF
v_gene: TRBV4-3
abundance: -
j_gene: TRBJ1-3
d_gene: -
len: 15

CDR3nt: TGTGCCAGTAGTACTCAGGGCGGAGGCTACACCTTC
CDR3aa: CASSTQGGGYTF
v_gene: TRBV19
abundance: -
j_gene: TRBJ1-2
d_gene: -
len: 12

CDR3nt: TGTGCCAGTAGCCGGGACAGGGGGAACTATGGCTACACCTTC
CDR3aa: CASSRDRGNYGYTF
v_gene: TRBV19
abundance: -
j_gene: TRBJ1-2
d_gene: TRBD1
len: 14

CDR3nt: TGTGCCAGCAGCGTAGCAGCAGCGGTCTCTGGAAACACCATATATTTT
CDR3aa: CASSVAAAVSGNTIYF
v_gene: TRBV9
abundance: few
j_gene: TRBJ1-3
d_gene: -
len: 16

CDR3nt: TGCGCCAGCAGCCAAGAGCGGGGGCGACTAGTTGACAATGAGCAGTTCTTC
CDR3aa: CASSQERGRLVDNEQFF
v_gene: TRBV4-1
abundance: -
j_gene: TRBJ2-1
d_gene: -
len: 17

CDR3nt: TGTGCCAGCTCACCCCTAGGGGCCGATAATTCACCCCTCCACTTT
CDR3aa: CASSPLGADNSPLHF
v_gene: TRBV18
abundance: -
j_gene: TRBJ1-6
d_gene: -
len: 15

CDR3nt: TGTGCCAGCAGCTTTACAGGGGCTAATGAAAAACTGTTTTTT
CDR3aa: CASSFTGANEKLFF
v_gene: TRBV2
abundance: -
j_gene: TRBJ1-4
d_gene: TRBD1
len: 14

CDR3nt: TGTGCCATCAGTGACTCGGACTGGGGAGCTTTCTTT
CDR3aa: CAISDSDWGAFF
v_gene: TRBV10-3
abundance: -
j_gene: TRBJ1-1
d_gene: -
len: 12

CDR3nt: TGTGCCAGTAGAACTGGGGAGGTTGGAAACACCATATATTTT
CDR3aa: CASRTGEVGNTIYF
v_gene: TRBV19
abundance: -
j_gene: TRBJ1-3
d_gene: -
len: 14

CDR3nt: TGTGCCAGCAGCTTATTGTACAGCACCGGGGAGCTGTTTTTT
CDR3aa: CASSLLYSTGELFF
v_gene: TRBV7-8
abundance: -
j_gene: TRBJ2-2
d_gene: -
len: 14

CDR3nt: TGTGCCAGCAGCTTGAGGGGCGGCTATGGCTACACCTTC
CDR3aa: CASSLRGGYGYTF
v_gene: TRBV5-6
abundance: -
j_gene: TRBJ1-2
d_gene: -
len: 13

CDR3nt: TGTGCCAGCAGCCCCAGACCGGGACAGTTTTCCAATCAGCCCCAGCATTTT
CDR3aa: CASSPRPGQFSNQPQHF
v_gene: TRBV3-1/TRBV3-2
abundance: -
j_gene: TRBJ1-5
d_gene: TRBD1
len: 17

CDR3nt: TGTGCCAGCAGCCCCGGGCTAGCGCGCACAGATACGCAGTATTTT
CDR3aa: CASSPGLARTDTQYF
v_gene: TRBV7-7
abundance: -
j_gene: TRBJ2-3
d_gene: -
len: 15

CDR3nt: TGCGCCAGCAGCCAAGCTCGGGTGAACACTGAAGCTTTCTTT
CDR3aa: CASSQARVNTEAFF
v_gene: TRBV4-3
abundance: few
j_gene: TRBJ1-1
d_gene: -
len: 14

CDR3nt: TGTGCCAGCAGTGAACCCATCAGGGCTGGCTACACCTTC
CDR3aa: CASSEPIRAGYTF
v_gene: TRBV25-1
abundance: -
j_gene: TRBJ1-2
d_gene: -
len: 13

CDR3nt: TGTGCCAGCAGCATGACAGGGACGGGCGGCTACACCTTC
CDR3aa: CASSMTGTGGYTF
v_gene: TRBV9
abundance: -
j_gene: TRBJ1-2
d_gene: TRBD1
len: 13

CDR3nt: TGTGCCAGCAGCTTAGAGGTGGTACGTGGGGGACTGGAAGCTTTCTTT
CDR3aa: CASSLEVVRGGLEAFF
v_gene: TRBV7-9
abundance: -
j_gene: TRBJ1-1
d_gene: -
len: 16

CDR3nt: TGTGCCTGGAGAAGGGGGGGGTACGAGCAGTACTTC
CDR3aa: CAWRRGGYEQYF
v_gene: TRBV30
abundance: -
j_gene: TRBJ2-7
d_gene: -
len: 12

CDR3nt: TGCAGCGTTGCCCCTATAGCAGGGGTCTCTGAAGCTTTCTTT
CDR3aa: CSVAPIAGVSEAFF
v_gene: TRBV29-1
abundance: -
j_gene: TRBJ1-1
d_gene: -
len: 14

CDR3nt: TGTGCCAGCAGCGCCCAGGATCAGCCCCAGCATTTT
CDR3aa: CASSAQDQPQHF
v_gene: TRBV3-1/TRBV3-2
abundance: -
j_gene: TRBJ1-5
d_gene: -
len: 12

CDR3nt: TGTGCCAGCAGCCAGGACGGACAGACTATGAACACTGAAGCTTTCTTT
CDR3aa: CASSQDGQTMNTEAFF
v_gene: TRBV3-1/TRBV3-2
abundance: -
j_gene: TRBJ1-1
d_gene: -
len: 16

CDR3nt: TGTGCCAGCAGACCCGGGACAGGGAACGAAAAACTGTTTTTT
CDR3aa: CASRPGTGNEKLFF
v_gene: TRBV27
abundance: -
j_gene: TRBJ1-4
d_gene: TRBD1
len: 14

CDR3nt: TGTGCCAGCAAGAATGGAGGCGGGTATGGCTACACCTTC
CDR3aa: CASKNGGGYGYTF
v_gene: TRBV27
abundance: -
j_gene: TRBJ1-2
d_gene: -
len: 13

CDR3nt: TGTGCCAGCAGCCAAGCCGAACAGAGCTCTGGAAACACCATATATTTT
CDR3aa: CASSQAEQSSGNTIYF
v_gene: TRBV4-2
abundance: -
j_gene: TRBJ1-3
d_gene: -
len: 16

CDR3nt: TGTGCAACTACCAGCTCTGGGGCCAACGTCCTGACTTTC
CDR3aa: CATTSSGANVLTF
v_gene: TRBV12-5
abundance: -
j_gene: TRBJ2-6
d_gene: -
len: 13

CDR3nt: TGTGCCAGCAGTTACTCAGGGCCTGGGACAGTAAGGCACGAGCAGTACTTC
CDR3aa: CASSYSGPGTVRHEQYF
v_gene: TRBV6-2/TRBV6-3
abundance: -
j_gene: TRBJ2-7
d_gene: TRBD1
len: 17

CDR3nt: TGTGCCAGCAGTACCGGACTAGCTGCGCAGTTCTTC
CDR3aa: CASSTGLAAQFF
v_gene: TRBV12-3/TRBV12-4
abundance: -
j_gene: TRBJ2-1
d_gene: TRBD2
len: 12

CDR3nt: TGTGCCAGCAGCTCCGGGACTAGCGGGGGGGACAATGAGCAGTTCTTC
CDR3aa: CASSSGTSGGDNEQFF
v_gene: TRBV6-2/TRBV6-3
abundance: -
j_gene: TRBJ2-1
d_gene: TRBD2
len: 16

CDR3nt: TGCGCCAGCAGCCAACGAACTAGCGGGGGGGCCCTCAATGAGCAGTTCTTC
CDR3aa: CASSQRTSGGALNEQFF
v_gene: TRBV4-1
abundance: -
j_gene: TRBJ2-1
d_gene: TRBD2
len: 17

CDR3nt: TGTGCCAGCAGATCCGACAGGAACTATGGCTACACCTTC
CDR3aa: CASRSDRNYGYTF
v_gene: TRBV7-9
abundance: -
j_gene: TRBJ1-2
d_gene: -
len: 13

CDR3nt: TGTGCCAGCAGTGATAGAGGGGGTATAGGTAGAGGCTACACCTTC
CDR3aa: CASSDRGGIGRGYTF
v_gene: TRBV6-1
abundance: -
j_gene: TRBJ1-2
d_gene: -
len: 15

CDR3nt: TGTGCCAGCAGTGAAGGGTTGGGCAGGCGCCAAGAAGCTTTCTTT
CDR3aa: CASSEGLGRRQEAFF
v_gene: TRBV2
abundance: -
j_gene: TRBJ1-1
d_gene: -
len: 15

CDR3nt: TGTGCCAGCAGTTTAGGTACAGGCACTGAAGCTTTCTTT
CDR3aa: CASSLGTGTEAFF
v_gene: TRBV12-3/TRBV12-4
abundance: -
j_gene: TRBJ1-1
d_gene: -
len: 13

CDR3nt: TGTGCCAGCAGCTTAGGGGCAGAAGCAAGAGAAGCTTTCTTT
CDR3aa: CASSLGAEAREAFF
v_gene: TRBV7-9
abundance: -
j_gene: TRBJ1-1
d_gene: -
len: 14

CDR3nt: TGTGCCTGGAGAGAGGAAGTCGGGGAGCTGTTTTTT
CDR3aa: CAWREEVGELFF
v_gene: TRBV30
abundance: -
j_gene: TRBJ2-2
d_gene: -
len: 12

CDR3nt: TGTGCCAGCAGCCAAACAGACAGGTTTAATGAAAAACTGTTTTTT
CDR3aa: CASSQTDRFNEKLFF
v_gene: TRBV3-1/TRBV3-2
abundance: few
j_gene: TRBJ1-4
d_gene: -
len: 15

CDR3nt: TGTGCCACCAGTGATCGTCCCGGGGGGACAAAAAACTATGGCTACACCTTC
CDR3aa: CATSDRPGGTKNYGYTF
v_gene: TRBV24-1
abundance: -
j_gene: TRBJ1-2
d_gene: -
len: 17

CDR3nt: TGTGCCAGCAGTCCTACAAGGGGGACAACTCATAGCAATCAGCCCCAGCATTTT
CDR3aa: CASSPTRGTTHSNQPQHF
v_gene: TRBV25-1
abundance: -
j_gene: TRBJ1-5
d_gene: -
len: 18